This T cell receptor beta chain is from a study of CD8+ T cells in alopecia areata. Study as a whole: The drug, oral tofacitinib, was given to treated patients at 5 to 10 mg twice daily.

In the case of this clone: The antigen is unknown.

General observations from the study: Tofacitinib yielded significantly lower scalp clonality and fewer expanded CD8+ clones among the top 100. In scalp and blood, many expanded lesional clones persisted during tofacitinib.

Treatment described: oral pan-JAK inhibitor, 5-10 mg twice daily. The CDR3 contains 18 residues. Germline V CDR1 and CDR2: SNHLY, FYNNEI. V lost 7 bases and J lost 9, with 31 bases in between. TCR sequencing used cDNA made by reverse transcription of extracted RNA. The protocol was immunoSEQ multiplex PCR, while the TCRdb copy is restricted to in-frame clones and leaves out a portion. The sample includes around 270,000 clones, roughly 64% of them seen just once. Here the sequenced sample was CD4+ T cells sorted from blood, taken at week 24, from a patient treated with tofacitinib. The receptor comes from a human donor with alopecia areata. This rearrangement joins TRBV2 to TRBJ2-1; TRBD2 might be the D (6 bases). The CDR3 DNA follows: TGTGCCAGCACCGCCGGAGGGAGCTTTAGCGTATTCCTCGGTGAGCAGTTCTTC. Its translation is CASTAGGSFSVFLGEQFF. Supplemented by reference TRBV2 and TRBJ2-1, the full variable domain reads EPEVTQTPSHQVTQMGQEVILRCVPISNHLYFYWYRQILGQKVEFLVSFYNNEISEKSEIFDDQFSVERPDGSNFTLKIRSTKLEDSAMYFCASTAGGSFSVFLGEQFFGPGTRLTVL.